This T cell receptor (beta chain) comes out of a study of long-term antiretroviral therapy in people with HIV. Across the whole study: In the earliest collections, sampling predates the 2015 immediate-ART recommendation by about a decade. Study observations and caveats: Information pertaining to ART adherence, viral resistance or therapeutic modifications was not obtained. Clones showing expansion before ART dominated the repertoire at all time points.

The run of the v3.0 immunoSEQ assay was at survey level. The repertoire was sequenced with immunoSEQ multiplex PCR; TCRdb's copy has only in-frame clones and lacks some. The data hold around 43,000 clones, with over 90% observed a single time. About this clone itself: Antigen specificity is unknown.

CDR1 and CDR2 from the germline V gene are SGHVS and FQNEAQ. The CDR3 is 16 residues long. The junction had 9 bases not matched to a gene; V was cut back by 4 bases and J by 7 bases. The receptor was isolated from a man aged 30-40 years with HIV. V usage is TRBV7-8 and J usage is TRBJ2-3; 12 bases line up with TRBD1. The material was unsorted PBMCs, obtained around 9 years after starting antiretroviral therapy. The CDR3 bases are TGTGCCAGCAGCTCTTACCGGGACAGGGGGCTAAATACGCAGTATTTT. This encodes CASSSYRDRGLNTQYF.